This T cell receptor (beta chain) was recovered during a study of CD8 T cells in ankylosing spondylitis. Study-wide findings and caveats: A motif of eight or nine highly homologous TCR beta variants was seen as apparently characteristic of ankylosing spondylitis blood.

TCRdb passed the 5' RACE reads through MiXCR, listing each CDR3 protein once. The table lists fewer than 250,000 distinct CDR3 sequences, more than 9% of them singletons, with around 2.6% in the top ten. There are many counts of this clonotype. The antigen is unknown. The sequence was obtained from a male donor with ankylosing spondylitis or in good health (not recorded which). Sequencing was done on a sample of blood, either unsorted or a sorted T cell fraction (not recorded which).

CDR3: CASSRTGSNNQPQHF. DNA for the CDR3: TGTGCCAGCAGCCGTACAGGGAGTAACAATCAGCCCCAGCATTTT. The chain links TRBV12-3 or TRBV12-4 to TRBJ1-5; weak D call: TRBD1 (6 bases). Deletions cut 6 bases from V and 3 bases from J, with 15 bases between. The CDR3 has 15 amino acids.